One and the same sample provided the 21 T cell receptor beta chains below, sequenced in a study of blood T cells in healthy people across ages. Combining a sample-barcoded 5' primer with a J-beta primer mix, a second PCR ran for 7 to 11 cycles. MiXCR was run by TCRdb on the 5' RACE reads, yielding one entry per CDR3 protein. The sample has over 950,000 distinct CDR3 sequences, about 53% seen once; the top ten hold about 20%. Specimen: blood. The receptors were gathered from a woman aged 60-75 years in good health.

This sequence joins TRBV5-5 and TRBJ1-1; no reliable D call. Trimming stripped 0 bases from V and 11 bases from J, with 17 bases between. The CDR3 runs 14 residues. The germline CDR1 and CDR2 sequences are SGHKS and YYEKEE (reference sequence). The CDR3 DNA reads TGTGCCAGCAGCTTGGACGGCCGGCTCGGGTCGGCTTTCTTT. Its protein is CASSLDGRLGSAFF.

This chain joins TRBV20-1 and TRBJ2-5; 9 bases are a match to TRBD2. Germline loops: CDR1 DFQATT, CDR2 SNEGSKA (reference sequence). The V segment lost 0 bases and the J segment 5 bases; nucleotides outside the gene matches: 13. The length of the CDR3 is 17 residues. The chain's CDR3 is CSARDHRAAGGMETQYF. In DNA form, the CDR3 reads TGCAGTGCTAGAGATCACAGGGCGGCGGGAGGGATGGAGACCCAGTACTTC.

The gene calls are TRBV4-1 and TRBJ1-4; TRBD1 matches at 7 bases. Trimming removed 3 bases from V and 0 bases from J; junction bases left unmatched: 4. Germline CDR1 MGHRA, CDR2 YSYEKL. The CDR3 loop spans 16 amino acids. The CDR3 reads CASSQTGRATNEKLFF. The CDR3 region has the DNA TGCGCCAGCAGCCAGACAGGGAGAGCAACTAATGAAAAACTGTTTTTT.

The V gene is TRBV7-9, the J gene TRBJ2-5, with no clear D. The J call could be wrong; TRBJ2-7 is a better fit for the DNA end. Looked up from germline, CDR1 is SEHNR and CDR2 is FQNEAQ (reference sequence). The CDR3 has 14 residues. The CDR3 nucleotides read TGTGCCAGCAGCTTAGCAGGACGGGTCAGCGAGCAGTACTTC. Translation gives CASSLAGRVSEQYF.

The DNA of the CDR3 is TGTGCCAGCAGCTTCGGCAGGGGGATCAACATTCAGTACTTC. This sequence encodes CASSFGRGINIQYF. This chain joins TRBV5-6 and TRBJ2-4, with TRBD1 matching over 7 bases. V gave up 2 bases and J gave up 7 bases; unmatched junction bases: 6. CDR1 SGHDT and CDR2 YYEEEE come from the germline V gene. The CDR3 loop spans 14 amino acids.

The rearrangement joins TRBV20-1 to TRBJ2-1; TRBD2 aligns across 16 bases. CDR1 is DFQATT, CDR2 SNEGSKA, per germline (reference sequence). Germline trimming cut 5 bases from V and 3 bases from J; bases unmatched to any gene: 7. The CDR3 extends over 17 amino acids. As DNA, the CDR3 is TGCAGTGCTCTCGGGACTAGCGGGAGGGCCCTCTACAATGAGCAGTTCTTC. This translates into CSALGTSGRALYNEQFF.

The CDR3 loop reads CASSPEGHRAYEQYF. CDR3 nucleotides: TGTGCCAGCTCACCAGAGGGCCATCGAGCGTACGAGCAGTACTTC. J is TRBJ2-7 and V is TRBV18; D perhaps matches TRBD2 (5 bases). The CDR3 has 15 residues. V was clipped by 2 bases and J by 4 bases, with 15 bases between them. CDR1 is KGHSH, CDR2 LQKENI, per germline. The full variable domain, completed using reference TRBV18 and TRBJ2-7, is NAGVMQNPRHLVRRRGQEARLRCSPMKGHSHVYWYRQLPEEGLKFMVYLQKENIIDESGMPKERFSAEFPKEGPSILRIQQVVRGDSAAYFCASSPEGHRAYEQYFGPGTRLTVT.

The chain carries TRBV5-5 and TRBJ2-7, with D hard to call. CDR1 and CDR2 (germline): SGHKS, YYEKEE (reference sequence). The CDR3 sequence is 13 residues long. The V and J ends lost 4 bases and 4 bases respectively, with 12 bases between them. The CDR3 nucleotides read TGTGCCAGCAGCCGGACCAGCAATTACGAGCAGTACTTC. Translating gives CASSRTSNYEQYF.

In its sample, this clonotype was seen many times. V and J are TRBV27 and TRBJ1-5; TRBD1 matches 7 bases. Germline assignment: CDR1 MNHEY and CDR2 SMNVEV (reference sequence). There are 15 residues in the CDR3. The V segment lost 4 bases and the J segment 3 bases; nucleotides outside the gene matches: 6. In DNA, the CDR3 is TGTGCCAGCAGTTCAAGGGACAGTCCCAATCAGCCCCAGCATTTT. It translates to CASSSRDSPNQPQHF.

This clonotype has just a few counts. The chain uses TRBV6-6 and TRBJ2-7, with a possible D match to TRBD1 (7 bases). In germline, CDR1 is MNHNY, CDR2 SVGAGI (reference sequence). This CDR3 contains 13 residues. V was cut by 5 bases and J by 4 bases, with 12 bases left in between. CDR3 amino acids: CASSQGGYYEQYF. CDR3 nucleotides: TGTGCCAGCAGTCAGGGGGGATATTACGAGCAGTACTTC.

The V and J genes are TRBV5-6 and TRBJ2-1; D is possibly TRBD2 (5 bases). The J call is doubtful: the DNA matches TRBJ2-7 better. The CDR3 loop spans 16 amino acids. Germline CDR1 is SGHDT and CDR2 is YYEEEE. The CDR3 loop is CASSLTIGSSYNEQYF. Written as DNA, the CDR3 is TGTGCCAGCAGCTTGACTATAGGGAGCTCCTACAATGAGCAGTACTTC.

This clonotype was detected only a few times. The chain carries TRBV6-2 or TRBV6-3 and TRBJ2-7, with a weak D call TRBD1 (6 bases). Germline V CDR1 and CDR2: MNHEY, SVGEGT. There are 14 residues in the CDR3. V lost 8 bases and J lost 6, with 20 bases in between. CDR3 in amino acids: CASLLRGETVEQYF. The CDR3 region has the DNA TGTGCCAGCCTCCTCAGGGGAGAAACCGTCGAGCAGTACTTC.

This clonotype was picked up a small number of times. V usage is TRBV3-1 and J usage is TRBJ2-7; 11 nucleotides agree with TRBD2. The J segment lost 4 bases and the V segment lost 0 bases, leaving 14 bases of the junction unmatched. Germline-derived CDR1 and CDR2 are LGHDT and YNNKEL (reference sequence). This CDR3 comprises 19 residues. The DNA of the CDR3 is TGTGCCAGCAGCCAAGATGGGACTAGCGGTGATTTGAGGAGGTACGAGCAGTACTTC. Encoded protein: CASSQDGTSGDLRRYEQYF.

This clonotype was picked up many times. A much larger clone sits a single nucleotide away, making a read error possible. This chain joins TRBV12-3 or TRBV12-4 and TRBJ2-5; D is perhaps TRBD1 (5 bases). V dropped 4 bases and J dropped 11 bases, with 14 bases sitting between them. The CDR3 length is 12 residues. The CDR3, as DNA: TGTGCCAGCAGTTCAGACAGTAATGAGCAGTACTTC. This gives the protein CASSSDSNEQYF.

CDR3 residues: CASSQDVMYRGSYEQFF. For the CDR3, the DNA is TGCGCCAGCAGCCAAGATGTTATGTACAGGGGGTCCTATGAGCAGTTCTTC. The chain couples TRBV4-1 to TRBJ2-1; 8 nucleotides align to TRBD1. V dropped 0 bases and J dropped 8; count of bases not matched to a gene: 12. The CDR3 extends over 17 amino acids. The V gene's germline CDR1 is MGHRA and CDR2 YSYEKL.

J is TRBJ1-2 and V is TRBV6-1; no definite D call. The CDR3 has 14 residues. From germline, CDR1 is MNHNS and CDR2 SASEGT. The ends were cut back, 2 bases at V and 4 bases at J, with 11 bases in the middle. The CDR3 nucleotides are TGTGCCAGCAGTGAAACGATGAATTCCTATGGCTACACCTTC. Translated: CASSETMNSYGYTF.

The rearrangement joins TRBV7-2 to TRBJ2-4; 8 nucleotides agree with TRBD2. Near its end, the DNA agrees better with TRBJ2-7, so the J call may be wrong. This CDR3 contains 15 residues. From germline, CDR1 is SGHTA and CDR2 FQGNSA. The CDR3 nucleotides are TGTGCCAGCAGCTTCATCGGGAGGGCTGGCTACGAGCAGTACTTC. Translation: CASSFIGRAGYEQYF.

This clonotype occurred a few times. A much bigger clone sits one base away, suggesting this may be a read error. The chain couples TRBV6-6 to TRBJ2-1; 9 bases map to TRBD1. Looked up from germline, CDR1 is MNHNY and CDR2 is SVGAGI (reference sequence). The CDR3 sequence is 14 residues long. The junction had 8 bases not matched to a gene; V was cut back by 8 bases and J by 6 bases. CDR3 amino acids: CASAASDRGNEQFF. CDR3 sequence (DNA): TGTGCCAGCGCGGCCTCGGACAGGGGCAATGAGCAGTTCTTC.

V gene TRBV28 combines with J gene TRBJ1-4; D call uncertain. This CDR3 region has 13 residues. Trimming stripped 4 bases from V and 7 bases from J, with 10 bases between. Per germline, CDR1 MDHEN and CDR2 SYDVKM. The CDR3 here is CASSWLGGEKLFF. The CDR3 DNA reads TGTGCCAGCAGTTGGTTGGGAGGTGAAAAACTGTTTTTT.

The rearrangement uses TRBV28 and TRBJ2-1, with 15 positions matching TRBD2. Per germline, CDR1 MDHEN and CDR2 SYDVKM. The CDR3 totals 15 residues. The junction had 5 bases not matched to a gene; V was cut back by 4 bases and J by 10 bases. The CDR3 here is CASSSGTSGRTEQFF. CDR3 DNA: TGTGCCAGCAGTTCCGGGACTAGCGGGAGGACCGAGCAGTTCTTC.

This chain connects TRBV11-2 to TRBJ2-5, with D tentatively TRBD2 (6 bases). The CDR3 is 15 amino acids. CDR1 is SGHAT, CDR2 FQNNGV, per germline. V was pared by 4 bases and J by 4 bases, with 16 bases between. CDR3 in DNA: TGTGCCAGCAGCTCCGCTTGGCTAGCGACAGAGACCCAGTACTTC. Its translation: CASSSAWLATETQYF.